This T cell receptor beta chain was sequenced during a study of cytomegalovirus exposure and HLA in healthy donors. Whole-study findings and limits: Most TCR sequences were uncommon, yet certain public TCRs appeared in many donors.

The CDR3 contains 14 residues. With 6 bases clipped from V and 6 bases from J, the junction kept 8 bases outside the gene matches. From germline, CDR1 is MRHNA and CDR2 SNTAGT. It was with 60 Vbeta and 13 Jbeta primers that the PCR ran. The table came from immunoSEQ multiplex PCR; TCRdb's copy has only in-frame clones and leaves some out. The sample table sets out tens of thousands of clones. A word on this clone: What it recognizes is unknown.

The V call is TRBV6-4, the J call TRBJ1-5, with 7 bases that match TRBD1. The clonotype originates from a man aged 40-49 years in good health and CMV-seronegative. Sequencing used PBMCs. The CDR3 loop is CASSPTGEGQPQHF. For the CDR3, the DNA is TGTGCCAGCAGCCCTACAGGGGAAGGTCAGCCCCAGCATTTT.